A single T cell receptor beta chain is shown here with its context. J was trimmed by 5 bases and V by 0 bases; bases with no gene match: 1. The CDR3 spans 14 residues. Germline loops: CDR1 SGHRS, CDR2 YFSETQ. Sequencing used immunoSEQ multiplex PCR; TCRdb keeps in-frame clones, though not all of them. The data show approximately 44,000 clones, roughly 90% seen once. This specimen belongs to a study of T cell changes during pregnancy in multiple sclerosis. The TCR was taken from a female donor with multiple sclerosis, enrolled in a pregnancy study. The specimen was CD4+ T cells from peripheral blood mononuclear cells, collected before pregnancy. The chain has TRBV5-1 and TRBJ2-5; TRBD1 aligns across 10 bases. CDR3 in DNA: TGCGCCAGCAGCTTGGGGACAGGGGGGGAGACCCAGTACTTC. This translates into CASSLGTGGETQYF.